This TCR beta chain was obtained from a study of T-cell memory formation after mild COVID-19. Study-wide background: Clustering of TCRs was largely donor specific.

The length of the CDR3 is 14 residues. Germline CDR1 DFQATT, CDR2 SNEGSKA (reference sequence). V trimming: 5 bases; J trimming: 2 bases; junction bases outside the gene matches: 5. Notes on the study in general: A balance of CD4 and CD8 characterized clones contracting day 15 to 85, whereas later expanders leaned CD4+. Memory sampled before infection contained some responding clones, suggesting cross-reactive memory joined.

This clonotype was seen only a few times. Its specificity is unknown. TCRdb independently ran MiXCR on the 5' RACE reads; one entry per CDR3 protein. The table includes 250,000 or so distinct CDR3 sequences, roughly 18% detected once. What was sequenced was PBMCs or a T cell subset sorted from them (not recorded which). The chain recombines TRBV20-1 with TRBJ2-3; 9 nucleotides match TRBD2. The receptor comes from a man younger than 35 who had mild COVID-19 (a few samples of this study predate the infection). Cell type and time point are not known. CDR3 loop: CSALIAGDTDTQYF. CDR3 in DNA: TGCAGTGCTCTTATAGCGGGGGACACAGATACGCAGTATTTT.